The 6 T cell receptor beta chains in this list originate from one sample, sequenced in a study of blood T cells in healthy people across ages. A J-beta primer mix and a sample-barcoded 5' primer were used in a second PCR of about 6 to 12 cycles. TCRdb fed the 5' RACE reads into MiXCR, producing one record per CDR3 protein. Of over 950,000 distinct CDR3 sequences in the sample, approximately 50% were seen once. The specimen was blood. All receptors derive from a woman aged 55-69 years in good health.

This clonotype was counted between two and nine times. The chain is built from TRBV24-1 and TRBJ2-3; D may correspond to TRBD1 or TRBD2 (6 bases each). CDR3 length equals 17 residues. V was cut by 6 bases and J by 7 bases, with 25 bases left in between. Germline CDR1 KGHDR, CDR2 SFDVKD. The CDR3 is CATSPGGPGALKNTQYF. DNA for the CDR3: TGTGCCACCAGTCCCGGGGGACCGGGGGCATTAAAAAATACGCAGTATTTT.

The J gene is TRBJ2-1, the V gene TRBV10-3; TRBD2 might be the D (6 bases). Germline CDR1 reads ENHRY; CDR2 reads SYGVKD. CDR3 size: 16 residues. The germline V and J ends were trimmed by 9 bases and 5 bases, with 23 bases remaining between them. The CDR3 reads CAIRRDPSLGHNEQFF. For the CDR3, the DNA is TGTGCCATTCGGAGGGACCCCAGTCTCGGGCACAATGAGCAGTTCTTC.

The chain employs TRBV5-1 and TRBJ1-4, with D possibly matching TRBD1 (6 bases). Germline values: CDR1 SGHRS, CDR2 YFSETQ. V was trimmed by 4 bases and J by 5 bases, leaving 9 bases between them. CDR3 length: 13 amino acids. The CDR3 DNA sequence: TGCGCCAGCAGCGAACAGGGAAATGAAAAACTGTTTTTT. This sequence encodes CASSEQGNEKLFF.

This clonotype appeared a few times. The chain uses TRBV5-1 and TRBJ2-2, with TRBD2 as a possible D gene (5 bases). Trimming stripped 4 bases from V and 6 bases from J, with 10 bases between. This CDR3 contains 13 residues. Germline lookup yields CDR1 SGHRS and CDR2 YFSETQ. Written as DNA, the CDR3 is TGCGCCAGCAGCCCTACTAGTGCCGGGGAGCTGTTTTTT. This gives the protein CASSPTSAGELFF.

The chain has TRBV7-2 and TRBJ2-3; D is uncertain. CDR1 SGHTA and CDR2 FQGNSA come from the germline V gene. The CDR3 spans 16 residues. Trimming removed 5 bases at V and 5 bases at J, with 20 bases between. As DNA, the CDR3 is TGTGCCAGCAGCCTAAACGCCTTGGTCTCCGGAGATACGCAGTATTTT. Its protein is CASSLNALVSGDTQYF.

This chain joins TRBV7-8 and TRBJ2-1; D remains unclear. CDR3 length: 18 amino acids. Germline assignment: CDR1 SGHVS and CDR2 FQNEAQ. With 3 bases removed from V and 2 bases from J, the gap between germline ends came to 20 bases. The chain's CDR3 is CASSFALLRLGAYNEQFF. Written as DNA, the CDR3 is TGTGCCAGCAGCTTTGCGCTCCTCCGGCTTGGGGCCTACAATGAGCAGTTCTTC.